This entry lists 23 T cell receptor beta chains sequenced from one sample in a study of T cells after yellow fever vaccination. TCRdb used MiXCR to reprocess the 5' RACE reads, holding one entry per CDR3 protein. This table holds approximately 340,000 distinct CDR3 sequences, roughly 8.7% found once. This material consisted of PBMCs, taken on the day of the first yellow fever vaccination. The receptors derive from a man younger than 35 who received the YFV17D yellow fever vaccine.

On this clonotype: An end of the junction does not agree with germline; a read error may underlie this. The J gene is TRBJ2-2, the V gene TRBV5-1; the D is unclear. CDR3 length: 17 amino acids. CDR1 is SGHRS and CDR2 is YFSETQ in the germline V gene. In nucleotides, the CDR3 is TGCGCCAGCAACTTGGGTTGGAGTAGCTCTAACACCGGGGAGCTGTTTTTT. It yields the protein CASNLGWSSSNTGELFF.

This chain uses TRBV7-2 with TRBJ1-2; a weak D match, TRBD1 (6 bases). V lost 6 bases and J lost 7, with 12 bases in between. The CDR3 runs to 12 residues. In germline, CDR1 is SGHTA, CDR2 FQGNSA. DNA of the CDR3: TGTGCCAGCAGTCCCGACAGGTTTGGCTACACCTTC. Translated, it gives CASSPDRFGYTF.

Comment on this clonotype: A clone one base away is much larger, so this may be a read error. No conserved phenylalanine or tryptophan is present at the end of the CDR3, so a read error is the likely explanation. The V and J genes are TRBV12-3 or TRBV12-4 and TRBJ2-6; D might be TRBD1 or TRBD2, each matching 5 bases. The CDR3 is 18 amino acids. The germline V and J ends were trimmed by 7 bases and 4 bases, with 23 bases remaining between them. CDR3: CASIFSRGNRPGANVLTS. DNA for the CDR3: TGTGCCAGCATCTTCTCCCGGGGCAACCGTCCGGGGGCCAACGTCCTGACTTCC.

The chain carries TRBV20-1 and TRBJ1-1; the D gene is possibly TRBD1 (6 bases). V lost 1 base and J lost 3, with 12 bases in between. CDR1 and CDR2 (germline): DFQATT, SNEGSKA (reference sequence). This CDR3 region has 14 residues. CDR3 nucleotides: TGCAGTGCTAGAGCAGGGGCAACGGACACTGAAGCTTTCTTT. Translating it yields CSARAGATDTEAFF.

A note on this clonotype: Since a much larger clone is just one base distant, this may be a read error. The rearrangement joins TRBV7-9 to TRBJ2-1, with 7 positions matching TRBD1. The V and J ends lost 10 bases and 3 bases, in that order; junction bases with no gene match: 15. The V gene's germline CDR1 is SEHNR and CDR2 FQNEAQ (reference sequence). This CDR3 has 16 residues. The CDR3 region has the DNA TGTGCCACCAGGCCACAGGGGAAGAGGCTCTACAATGAGCAGTTCTTC. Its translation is CATRPQGKRLYNEQFF.

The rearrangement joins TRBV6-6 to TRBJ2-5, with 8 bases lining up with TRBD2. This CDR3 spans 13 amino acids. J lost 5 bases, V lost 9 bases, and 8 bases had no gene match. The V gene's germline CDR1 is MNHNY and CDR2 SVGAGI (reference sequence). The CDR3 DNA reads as TGTGCCAGTATAGCGGGGAACGTTGAGACCCAGTACTTC. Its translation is CASIAGNVETQYF.

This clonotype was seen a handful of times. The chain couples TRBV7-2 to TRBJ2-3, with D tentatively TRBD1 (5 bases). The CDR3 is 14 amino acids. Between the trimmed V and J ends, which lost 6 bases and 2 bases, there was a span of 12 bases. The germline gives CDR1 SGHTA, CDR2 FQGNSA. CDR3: CASRGALNTDTQYF. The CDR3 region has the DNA TGTGCCAGCAGAGGGGCTTTGAACACAGATACGCAGTATTTT.

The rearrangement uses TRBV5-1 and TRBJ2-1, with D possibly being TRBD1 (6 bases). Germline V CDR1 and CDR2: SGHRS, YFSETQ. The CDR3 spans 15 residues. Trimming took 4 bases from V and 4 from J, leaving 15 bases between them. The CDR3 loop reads CASSLGQTLYNEQFF. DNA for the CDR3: TGCGCCAGCAGCCTCGGACAGACCCTATACAATGAGCAGTTCTTC.

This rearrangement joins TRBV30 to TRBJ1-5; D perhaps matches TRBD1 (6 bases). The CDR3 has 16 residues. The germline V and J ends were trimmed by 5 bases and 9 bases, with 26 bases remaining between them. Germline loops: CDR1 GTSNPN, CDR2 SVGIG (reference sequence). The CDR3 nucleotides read TGTGCCTGGTCGCGAGGGGGTGGACCTATTCTTGGGCCCCAGCATTTT. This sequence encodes CAWSRGGGPILGPQHF.

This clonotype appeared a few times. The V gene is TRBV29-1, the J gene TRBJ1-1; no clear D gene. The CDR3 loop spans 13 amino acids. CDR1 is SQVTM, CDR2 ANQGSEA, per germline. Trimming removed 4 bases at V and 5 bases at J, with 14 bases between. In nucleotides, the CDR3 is TGCAGCGTTGGGGCGGGCGGCAGGACTGAAGCTTTCTTT. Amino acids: CSVGAGGRTEAFF.

CDR3: CATSSASSGNTIYF. CDR3 nucleotide sequence: TGTGCCACCAGCAGTGCGAGCTCTGGAAACACCATATATTTT. The chain links TRBV15 to TRBJ1-3; D is ambiguous. The length of the CDR3 is 14 residues. The germline V gene has CDR1 LNHNV and CDR2 YYDKDF (reference sequence). The V gene lost 3 bases and the J gene lost 0 bases, with 6 bases spanning the gap. Variable domain in full (rest from reference TRBV15 and TRBJ1-3): DAMVIQNPRYQVTQFGKPVTLSCSQTLNHNVMYWYQQKSSQAPKLLFHYYDKDFNNEADTPDNFQSRRPNTSFCFLDIRSPGLGDTAMYLCATSSASSGNTIYFGEGSWLTVV.

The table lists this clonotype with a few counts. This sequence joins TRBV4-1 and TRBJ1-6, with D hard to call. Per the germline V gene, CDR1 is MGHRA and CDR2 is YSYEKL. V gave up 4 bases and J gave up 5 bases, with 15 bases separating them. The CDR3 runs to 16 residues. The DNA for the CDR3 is TGCGCCAGCAGCCGTCGGCAGGTTCGGGATAATTCACCCCTCCACTTT. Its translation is CASSRRQVRDNSPLHF.

The CDR3 spells CASRRGLQPQHF. In DNA form, the CDR3 reads TGTGCCAGCAGGAGGGGGCTCCAGCCCCAGCATTTT. The rearrangement joins TRBV5-6 to TRBJ1-5; 7 bases match TRBD1. V lost 5 bases to trimming and J lost 7 bases; unmatched junction nucleotides: 3. The germline V gene has CDR1 SGHDT and CDR2 YYEEEE. The CDR3 sequence is 12 residues long.

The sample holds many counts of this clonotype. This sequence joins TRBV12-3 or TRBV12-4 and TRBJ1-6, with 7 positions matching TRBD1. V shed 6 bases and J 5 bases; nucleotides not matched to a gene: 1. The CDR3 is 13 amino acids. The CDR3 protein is CASRTGNNSPLHF. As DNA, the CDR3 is TGTGCCAGCAGGACAGGGAATAATTCACCCCTCCACTTT.

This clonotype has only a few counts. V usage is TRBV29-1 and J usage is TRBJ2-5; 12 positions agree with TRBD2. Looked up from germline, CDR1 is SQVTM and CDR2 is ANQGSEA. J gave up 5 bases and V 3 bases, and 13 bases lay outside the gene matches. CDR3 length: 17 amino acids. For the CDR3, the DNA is TGCAGCGTTGAGGGTGGAGGACTAGCGGGGCCGGGGGAGACCCAGTACTTC. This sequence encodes CSVEGGGLAGPGETQYF.

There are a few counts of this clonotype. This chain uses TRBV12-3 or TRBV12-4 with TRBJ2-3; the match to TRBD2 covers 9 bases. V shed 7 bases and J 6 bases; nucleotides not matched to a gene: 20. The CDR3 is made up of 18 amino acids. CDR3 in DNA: TGTGCCAGCACCTCCCTATTCAGGGGACTAGCCCCTGCTGATACGCAGTATTTT. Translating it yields CASTSLFRGLAPADTQYF.

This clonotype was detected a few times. CDR3 sequence (DNA): TGCAGTGCTAGACGGTATGGCTACACCTTC. Its protein is CSARRYGYTF. The chain joins TRBV20-1 to TRBJ1-2, with D hard to call. CDR3 length: 10 amino acids. Per germline, CDR1 DFQATT and CDR2 SNEGSKA (reference sequence). Between the trimmed V and J ends, which lost 2 bases and 5 bases, there was a span of 3 bases.

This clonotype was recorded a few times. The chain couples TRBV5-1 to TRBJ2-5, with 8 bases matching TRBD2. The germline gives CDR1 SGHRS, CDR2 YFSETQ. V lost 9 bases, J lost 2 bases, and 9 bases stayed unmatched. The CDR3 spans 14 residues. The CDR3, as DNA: TGCGCCACGCACCCGGGACTAGTACAAGAGACCCAGTACTTC. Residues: CATHPGLVQETQYF. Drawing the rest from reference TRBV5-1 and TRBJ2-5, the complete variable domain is KAGVTQTPRYLIKTRGQQVTLSCSPISGHRSVSWYQQTPGQGLQFLFEYFSETQRNKGNFPGRFSGRQFSNSRSEMNVSTLELGDSALYLCATHPGLVQETQYFGPGTRLLVL.

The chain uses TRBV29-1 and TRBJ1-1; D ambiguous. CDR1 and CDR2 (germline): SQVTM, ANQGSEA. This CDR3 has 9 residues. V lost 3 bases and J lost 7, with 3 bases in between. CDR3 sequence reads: CSVDIEAFF. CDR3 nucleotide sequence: TGCAGCGTTGACATTGAAGCTTTCTTT.

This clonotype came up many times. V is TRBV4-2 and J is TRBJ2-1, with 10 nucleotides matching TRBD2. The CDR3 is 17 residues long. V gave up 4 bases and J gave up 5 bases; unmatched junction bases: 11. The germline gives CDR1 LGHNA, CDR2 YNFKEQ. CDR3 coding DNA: TGTGCCAGCAGCCCCTTAAACCTAGCGGGGGAACACAATGAGCAGTTCTTC. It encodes CASSPLNLAGEHNEQFF.

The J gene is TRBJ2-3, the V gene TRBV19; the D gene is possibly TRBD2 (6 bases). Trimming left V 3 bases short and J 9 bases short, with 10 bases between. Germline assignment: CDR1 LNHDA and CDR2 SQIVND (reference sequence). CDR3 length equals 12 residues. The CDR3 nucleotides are TGTGCCAGTAGTATCGGGACTGTAACGCAGTATTTT. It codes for CASSIGTVTQYF. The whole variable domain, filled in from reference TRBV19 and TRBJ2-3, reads DGGITQSPKYLFRKEGQNVTLSCEQNLNHDAMYWYRQDPGQGLRLIYYSQIVNDFQKGDIAEGYSVSREKKESFPLTVTSAQKNPTAFYLCASSIGTVTQYFGPGTRLTVL.

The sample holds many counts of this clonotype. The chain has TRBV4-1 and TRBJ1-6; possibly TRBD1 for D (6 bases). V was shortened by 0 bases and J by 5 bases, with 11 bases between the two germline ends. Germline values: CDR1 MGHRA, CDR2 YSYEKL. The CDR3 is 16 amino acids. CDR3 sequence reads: CASSQDRGAHNSPLHF. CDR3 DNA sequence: TGCGCCAGCAGCCAAGATCGGGGGGCTCATAATTCACCCCTCCACTTT.

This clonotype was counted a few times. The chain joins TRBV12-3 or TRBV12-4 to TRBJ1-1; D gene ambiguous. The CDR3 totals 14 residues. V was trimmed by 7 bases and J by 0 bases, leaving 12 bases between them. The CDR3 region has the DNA TGTGCCAGCACCGAAAACTGGGTGAACACTGAAGCTTTCTTT. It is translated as CASTENWVNTEAFF.